Listed here are 9 T cell receptor beta chains from one sample, sequenced in a study of identical twins. TCRdb called the 5' RACE reads again in MiXCR, with one record for every CDR3 protein. The data show just over 500,000 distinct CDR3 sequences, about 20% seen once. This sample was shared with a second study, whose subject was T cells expressing NK-cell markers.

The sample comprised CD4+ T cells sorted from blood. All receptors derive from a young woman in good health.

V usage is TRBV6-5 and J usage is TRBJ2-3, with a tentative D call TRBD1 (6 bases). Germline CDR1 and CDR2: MNHEY and SVGAGI. This CDR3 has 14 amino acids. V was clipped by 3 bases and J by 4 bases, with 11 bases between them. This chain's CDR3 is CASSYGGGADTQYF. CDR3 DNA sequence: TGTGCCAGCAGTTATGGGGGCGGAGCAGATACGCAGTATTTT.

This clonotype was detected ten times or more. J is TRBJ2-5 and V is TRBV12-3 or TRBV12-4; D is unresolved. With 3 bases removed from V and 5 bases from J, the gap between germline ends came to 10 bases. The CDR3 has 13 amino acids. CDR3 DNA sequence: TGTGCCAGCAGTTTTAATAGGGCCGAGACCCAGTACTTC. Protein: CASSFNRAETQYF.

There are a few counts of this clonotype. V gene TRBV5-1 combines with J gene TRBJ2-3, with 8 bases fitting TRBD1. The V gene's germline CDR1 is SGHRS and CDR2 YFSETQ. The CDR3 is 15 residues long. The V gene end was trimmed by 0 bases and the J gene end by 5 bases; junction bases not matched to a gene: 5. In DNA form, the CDR3 reads TGCGCCAGCAGCTTGGGGGCAGGGGGCGGAGATACGCAGTATTTT. It yields the protein CASSLGAGGGDTQYF.

The chain is built from TRBV7-6 and TRBJ2-7; 10 nucleotides line up with TRBD2. The germline V gene has CDR1 SGHVS and CDR2 FNYEAQ. The CDR3 sequence is 17 residues long. V lost 0 bases to trimming and J lost 6 bases; unmatched junction nucleotides: 11. The CDR3 sequence is CASSLARLAGDWVEQYF. The DNA for the CDR3 is TGTGCCAGCAGCTTAGCGCGGCTAGCGGGGGATTGGGTCGAGCAGTACTTC. Full variable domain (outside the CDR3, taken from reference TRBV7-6 and TRBJ2-7): GAGVSQSPRYKVTKRGQDVALRCDPISGHVSLYWYRQALGQGPEFLTYFNYEAQQDKSGLPNDRFSAERPEGSISTLTIQRTEQRDSAMYRCASSLARLAGDWVEQYFGPGTRLTVT.

This sequence joins TRBV11-2 and TRBJ2-7; 9 nucleotides agree with TRBD2. The CDR3 is 16 residues long. V trimming: 0 bases; J trimming: 2 bases; junction bases outside the gene matches: 5. The germline CDR1 and CDR2 sequences are SGHAT and FQNNGV. The CDR3 here is CASSLDLASGTYEQYF. CDR3 bases: TGTGCCAGCAGCTTAGATCTGGCTAGCGGGACCTACGAGCAGTACTTC.

This clonotype has only a few counts. The chain joins TRBV12-3 or TRBV12-4 to TRBJ1-3; D is undetermined. Trimming removed 7 bases from V and 3 bases from J, with 16 bases in between. The CDR3 is 15 residues long. The DNA for the CDR3 is TGTGCCAGCACCCCGCAGGCATTATTTGGAAACACCATATATTTT. Protein: CASTPQALFGNTIYF.

The rearrangement uses TRBV20-1 and TRBJ2-1; D possibly corresponds to TRBD2 (6 bases). Germline assignment: CDR1 DFQATT and CDR2 SNEGSKA (reference sequence). The V end was cut by 2 bases, the J end by 0 bases, with 14 bases between. This CDR3 is built from 16 residues. CDR3 protein: CSARIPGGSSYNEQFF. DNA of the CDR3: TGCAGTGCTAGAATCCCCGGGGGTAGCTCCTACAATGAGCAGTTCTTC.

This clonotype was counted between two and nine times. The gene calls are TRBV6-6 and TRBJ2-1; the D is unclear. This CDR3 region has 13 residues. Germline-derived CDR1 and CDR2 are MNHNY and SVGAGI (reference sequence). Trimming stripped 7 bases from V and 2 bases from J, with 9 bases between. This chain's CDR3 is CASTNPPYNEQFF. The CDR3 DNA reads TGTGCCAGCACCAATCCCCCCTACAATGAGCAGTTCTTC.

The chain carries TRBV2 and TRBJ2-1, with a possible D match to TRBD2 (5 bases). Germline CDR1 SNHLY, CDR2 FYNNEI. V lost 1 base and J lost 3, with 10 bases in between. The CDR3 contains 15 residues. CDR3 nucleotide sequence: TGTGCCAGCAGTGAAGAAACGGGGATCTACAATGAGCAGTTCTTC. Translation gives CASSEETGIYNEQFF.